Listed here is a single TCR beta chain. As yet, its antigen is unknown. This specimen comes from a study of T-cell memory formation after mild COVID-19. Study-wide points: The study found balanced CD4/CD8 in clones contracting day 15 to 85 and a CD4+ lean in later expanders. Mostly located in CM and EM were contracting CD4+ clones, with contracting CD8+ clones located in EMRA.

The CDR3 runs to 16 residues. V shed 5 bases and J shed 0 bases, with 14 bases lying between them. Each CDR3 protein is one row after TCRdb ran MiXCR on the 5' RACE reads. Among 350,000 or so distinct CDR3 sequences listed, less than 25% were seen once. The sample comprised PBMCs or a T cell subset sorted from them (not recorded which). The gene calls are TRBV12-3 or TRBV12-4 and TRBJ1-3; no clear D gene. The receptor's source is a man between 18 and 29 years old who had mild COVID-19 (a few samples of this study predate the infection). Cell type and time point are not known. This CDR3 is CASSRTSTRSGNTIYF. In DNA, the CDR3 is TGTGCCAGCAGTCGAACATCGACACGCTCTGGAAACACCATATATTTT.